Below are 9 T cell receptor beta chains sequenced from a single sample in a study of beta chain features in type 1 diabetes. Study-level results: For Type 1 diabetes patients, all four CD4+ subsets carried TCRB CDR3s that were moderately but significantly shorter.

Investigators reverse transcribed all isolated RNA, so they sequenced expressed TCRB transcripts. TCRdb's copy holds only in-frame clones and misses some; the assay was immunoSEQ multiplex PCR. The sample includes hundreds of thousands of clones, about 14% seen only once; the top ten take just under 0.04%. The antigens for these receptors are not known. Input material: naive CD4+ T cells from blood. These receptor sequences come from a man aged 18 to 29 with type 1 diabetes.

This clone was seen more than once but under ten times. This chain links TRBV19 with TRBJ2-1, with 7 bases lining up with TRBD1. The trim removed 5 bases at V and 0 bases at J, leaving 10 bases unmatched. The CDR3 has 17 amino acids. Germline V gene data show CDR1 as LNHDA and CDR2 as SQIVND (reference sequence). The CDR3 region has the DNA TGTGCCAGTAGTTCTCGGACAGGCCTGAGCTCCTACAATGAGCAGTTCTTC. Its protein product is CASSSRTGLSSYNEQFF.

This sequence joins TRBV19 and TRBJ1-1; D is ambiguous. The CDR3 has 14 amino acids. Germline CDR1 and CDR2: LNHDA and SQIVND (reference sequence). The germline V and J ends were trimmed by 3 bases and 0 bases, with 8 bases remaining between them. CDR3 bases: TGTGCCAGTAGTATGGGAAGGCTGAACACTGAAGCTTTCTTT. It yields the protein CASSMGRLNTEAFF.

This chain uses TRBV7-9 with TRBJ1-1; D is unresolved. Trimming pared 5 bases from V and 8 bases from J, leaving 12 bases between. CDR1 is SEHNR, CDR2 FQNEAQ, per germline (reference sequence). This CDR3 contains 12 residues. CDR3 protein: CASSPRLREAFF. The DNA of the CDR3 is TGTGCCAGCAGCCCGCGGTTGAGGGAAGCTTTCTTT.

This clone was observed once. The rearrangement links TRBV5-1 to TRBJ1-2; a possible D gene is TRBD1 (6 bases). Trimming left V 4 bases short and J 6 bases short, with 16 bases between. Germline V gene data show CDR1 as SGHRS and CDR2 as YFSETQ. The CDR3 length is 14 residues. The CDR3 region has the DNA TGCGCCAGCAGCCACACCATTGGGGGCGATGGCTACACCTTC. It codes for CASSHTIGGDGYTF.

This clone turned up a few times. This chain connects TRBV18 to TRBJ1-3; TRBD1 might be the D (5 bases). Germline V gene sequence: CDR1 KGHSH, CDR2 LQKENI. The CDR3 spans 15 residues. V was pared by 2 bases and J by 2 bases, with 10 bases between. The CDR3 coding sequence is TGTGCCAGCTCACCAACAGGTTCGGCTGGAAACACCATATATTTT. As protein: CASSPTGSAGNTIYF.

The CDR3 here is CASSLNNDQPQHF. CDR3 sequence (DNA): TGTGCCAGCAGTCTAAACAATGATCAGCCCCAGCATTTT. The chain uses TRBV28 and TRBJ1-5, with D unclear. Trimming pared 5 bases from V and 5 bases from J, leaving 10 bases between. The CDR3 has 13 amino acids. Germline V gives CDR1 MDHEN, CDR2 SYDVKM.

This clone was detected only a few times. The chain joins TRBV29-1 to TRBJ2-3; D unresolved. The germline CDR1 and CDR2 sequences are SQVTM and ANQGSEA. V dropped 8 bases and J dropped 1 base, with 10 bases sitting between them. The CDR3 covers 12 residues. CDR3 in DNA: TGCAGCATCCTCCCAGGCACAGATACGCAGTATTTT. Encoded protein: CSILPGTDTQYF.

CDR3 DNA sequence: TGTGCCAGCATGCGGACAGGGACAGATACGCAGTATTTT. Residues: CASMRTGTDTQYF. The J gene is TRBJ2-3, the V gene TRBV28; 8 bases are a match to TRBD1. Per germline, CDR1 MDHEN and CDR2 SYDVKM. This CDR3 is built from 13 residues. The V gene end was trimmed by 7 bases and the J gene end by 3 bases; junction bases not matched to a gene: 3. The complete variable domain, with remaining parts taken from reference TRBV28 and TRBJ2-3, reads DVKVTQSSRYLVKRTGEKVFLECVQDMDHENMFWYRQDPGLGLRLIYFSYDVKMKEKGDIPEGYSVSREKKERFSLILESASTNQTSMYLCASMRTGTDTQYFGPGTRLTVL.

This clone turned up a few times. The genes are TRBV19 and TRBJ1-1; D is uncertain. V was pared by 5 bases and J by 5 bases, with 18 bases between. CDR1 and CDR2 from the germline V gene are LNHDA and SQIVND (reference sequence). The CDR3 is 15 residues long. In DNA, the CDR3 is TGTGCCAGTAGTCTCTTAGGACTTACGAGAACTGAAGCTTTCTTT. Its translation: CASSLLGLTRTEAFF.